Following are 2 T cell receptor beta chains from one sample sequenced in a study of technical replicates of blood from a few donors. Some clones are missing from TCRdb's copy, which holds only in-frame ones; the method was immunoSEQ multiplex PCR. Among tens of thousands of clones listed, 85% to 95% were seen once. Specimen: T cells isolated from PBMCs. The receptors originated from a human donor in good health.

The V and J genes are TRBV5-1 and TRBJ1-2, with no clear D. Trimming shortened V by 1 base and J by 8 bases, and 9 bases separated the two germline ends. Per germline, CDR1 SGHRS and CDR2 YFSETQ. CDR3 length: 12 amino acids. This CDR3 reads CASSLNIEGYTF. The CDR3 DNA reads as TGCGCCAGCAGCTTGAATATCGAGGGCTACACCTTC.

The chain uses TRBV27 and TRBJ2-1, with TRBD1 identical over 11 bases. The germline V gene has CDR1 MNHEY and CDR2 SMNVEV (reference sequence). Losses at the gene ends were 3 bases for V and 6 bases for J; bases not matched to a gene: 1. This CDR3 region has 14 residues. DNA of the CDR3: TGTGCCAGCAGTTTGGGGACAGGGGGCAATGAGCAGTTCTTC. Translated, it gives CASSLGTGGNEQFF.